The 5 T cell receptor beta chains listed next were all sequenced from one sample in a study of shared clonotypes between healthy human individuals (dated by TCRdb to the early 2020s). Libraries were constructed by the immunoSEQ multiplex PCR assay. TCRdb retrieved this table from immuneACCESS and kept in-frame rearrangements only. Not all clones are present; in checked studies, unresolved V genes account for under half, and no reason is known for the remainder. In all, the sample holds 300,000 or so clones, and around 72% of those were seen once. 10% of the sample comes from the top ten. The sample comprised memory CD4+ T cells sorted from blood. Explained via the paper, the cell subset or site label denotes: CD45RA-negative fraction. The receptors stem from a man aged 25 to 45 in good health.

The V gene is TRBV11-2, the J gene TRBJ1-2; D might be TRBD1 (6 bases). This CDR3 comprises 12 residues. The germline gives CDR1 SGHAT, CDR2 FQNNGV. Trimming removed 0 bases from V and 7 bases from J, with 6 bases in between. The CDR3 nucleotides are TGTGCCAGCAGCTTAGACAGGGGTGGCTACACCTTC. Protein sequence: CASSLDRGGYTF.

This clone was observed a few times. V gene TRBV25-1 combines with J gene TRBJ2-1; D perhaps matches TRBD1 (5 bases). The CDR3 extends over 15 amino acids. The germline V gene has CDR1 MGHDK and CDR2 SYGVNS. The V end lost 1 base, the J end lost 16 bases, and 23 bases lay between the germline ends. The CDR3 DNA reads as TGTGCCAGCAGTGAATCAGGTTTGAAGGGGCTTCGTCTTTTCTTC. Translating gives CASSESGLKGLRLFF.

The chain links TRBV2 to TRBJ2-5, with 11 nucleotides matching TRBD1. Germline assignment: CDR1 SNHLY and CDR2 FYNNEI. This CDR3 has 14 residues. J gave up 4 bases and V 4 bases, and 2 bases lay outside the gene matches. The CDR3 DNA follows: TGTGCCAGCAGTGGGACAGGGGGCCCAGAGACCCAGTACTTC. It specifies CASSGTGGPETQYF. The complete variable domain, with remaining parts taken from reference TRBV2 and TRBJ2-5, reads EPEVTQTPSHQVTQMGQEVILRCVPISNHLYFYWYRQILGQKVEFLVSFYNNEISEKSEIFDDQFSVERPDGSNFTLKIRSTKLEDSAMYFCASSGTGGPETQYFGPGTRLLVL.

The rearrangement joins TRBV5-8 to TRBJ2-5, with TRBD2 matching over 7 bases. The CDR3 consists of 15 residues. Germline values: CDR1 SGHTS, CDR2 YDEGEE. V shed 6 bases and J 4 bases; nucleotides not matched to a gene: 12. The CDR3 DNA reads as TGTGCCAGCAACCCGGAGGGACTATCGATAGAGACCCAGTACTTC. Protein sequence: CASNPEGLSIETQYF.

About this clone itself: The sample contains more than one DNA sequence encoding this CDR3. The gene calls are TRBV5-1 and TRBJ1-2, with D hard to call. V lost 0 bases and J 3 bases, leaving 3 bases between the germline ends. This CDR3 is 12 amino acids long. Germline loops: CDR1 SGHRS, CDR2 YFSETQ. CDR3 sequence: CASSLEDYGYTF. In DNA form, the CDR3 reads TGCGCCAGCAGCTTGGAGGACTATGGCTACACCTTC.